This is a list of T cell receptor beta chains from one sample in a study of shared clonotypes between healthy human individuals. Only in-frame clones appear in the TCRdb table, and some are missing; sequencing was by immunoSEQ multiplex PCR. The sample lists over 400,000 clones, over 70% occurring once. Sequenced input: PBMCs. These receptors all stem from a woman in her thirties or forties in good health. Some clones in this sample may be carry-over from other donors' samples. CDR3s include the opening cysteine and the closing phenylalanine or tryptophan. A D gene is named only where the DNA matches it firmly. The size field is filled for only some rows; it gives once, few, many or a size class.

D gene | J gene | V gene | clone size | CDR3 length | CDR3 DNA | CDR3 protein
. | TRBJ2-7 | TRBV7-2 | many | 13 | TGTGCCAGCAGGGAGGGCCTTTGGTCCGAGCAGTACTTC | CASREGLWSEQYF
. | TRBJ2-1 | TRBV6-4 | . | 12 | TGTGCCAGCAGCGCCACAGGAGCTGAGCAGTTCTTC | CASSATGAEQFF
TRBD2 | TRBJ2-7 | TRBV18 | once | 14 | TGTGCCAGCTCACAACGACTAGCGGGTCTCGAGCAGTACTTC | CASSQRLAGLEQYF
TRBD1 | TRBJ2-5 | TRBV15 | . | 14 | TGTGCCACCAGCTTAGGGACAGATCAAGAGACCCAGTACTTC | CATSLGTDQETQYF
TRBD1 | TRBJ1-2 | TRBV19 | . | 16 | TGTGCCAGTAGTAGAAGGGGACAGACCGCACTAAATGGCTACACCTTC | CASSRRGQTALNGYTF
. | TRBJ2-7 | TRBV7-8 | few | 15 | TGTGCCAGCAGCTTAGTTCAGGGACGGGGCGACGAGCAGTACTTC | CASSLVQGRGDEQYF
. | TRBJ2-7 | TRBV10-2 | . | 14 | TGCGCCAGCGGCTTGACTAGAGGGTCCTACGAGCAGTACTTC | CASGLTRGSYEQYF
. | TRBJ2-7 | TRBV7-8 | few | 16 | TGTGCCAGCAGCCCAAGGTCGAGGCAAGAGCTCTACGAGCAGTACTTC | CASSPRSRQELYEQYF
. | TRBJ1-4 | TRBV18 | . | 15 | TGTGCCAGCCTCGGCGACAGTAGGGTTAATGAAAAACTGTTTTTT | CASLGDSRVNEKLFF
. | TRBJ2-2 | TRBV4-2 | . | 18 | TGTGCCAGCAGCCGAGAACTAGCAGCTGACAAGAACACCGGGGAGCTGTTTTTT | CASSRELAADKNTGELFF
. | TRBJ1-1 | TRBV6-5 | . | 14 | TGTGCCAGCAGTTACTCGGGCGGCTACACTGAAGCTTTCTTT | CASSYSGGYTEAFF
. | TRBJ2-5 | TRBV13 | . | 14 | TGTGCCAGCAGCTTTGGCCTAAGGGGAGAGACCCAGTACTTC | CASSFGLRGETQYF
. | TRBJ1-2 | TRBV7-2 | once | 13 | TGTGCCAGCAGCCCCGCCCGAGACTATGGCTACACCTTC | CASSPARDYGYTF
. | TRBJ1-1 | TRBV7-9 | . | 13 | TGTGCCAGCAGCTTACAGGGGAGCACTGAAGCTTTCTTT | CASSLQGSTEAFF
. | TRBJ1-2 | TRBV27 | . | 13 | TGTGCCAGCAGTTATAAACCAGGGTATGGCTACACCTTC | CASSYKPGYGYTF
TRBD2 | TRBJ2-7 | TRBV27 | . | 16 | TGTGCCAGCAGCATATCAGGGACTAGCGGGGTTTACGAGCAGTACTTC | CASSISGTSGVYEQYF
. | TRBJ1-4 | TRBV27 | . | 15 | TGTGCCAGCAGTTTACGGGGTACGGGCGGGGAAAAACTGTTTTTT | CASSLRGTGGEKLFF